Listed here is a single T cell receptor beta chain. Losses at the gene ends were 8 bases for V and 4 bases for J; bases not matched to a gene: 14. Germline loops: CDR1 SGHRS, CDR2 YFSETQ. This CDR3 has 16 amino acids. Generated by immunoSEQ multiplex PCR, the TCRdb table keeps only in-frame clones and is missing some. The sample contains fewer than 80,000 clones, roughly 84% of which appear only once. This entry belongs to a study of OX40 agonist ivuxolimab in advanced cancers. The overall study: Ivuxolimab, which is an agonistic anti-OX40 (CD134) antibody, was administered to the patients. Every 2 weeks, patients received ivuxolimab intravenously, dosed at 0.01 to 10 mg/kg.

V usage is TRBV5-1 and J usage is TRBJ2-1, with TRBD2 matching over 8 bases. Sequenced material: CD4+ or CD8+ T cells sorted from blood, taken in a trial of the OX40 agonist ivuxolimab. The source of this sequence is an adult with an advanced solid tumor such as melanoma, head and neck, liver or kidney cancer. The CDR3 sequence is CASKQGWTSSYNEQFF. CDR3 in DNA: TGCGCCAGTAAGCAGGGCTGGACTAGCAGTTACAATGAGCAGTTCTTC.